These T cell receptor beta chains were read from a single sample in a study of patients and donors after allogeneic stem cell transplantation. MiXCR, run by TCRdb on the RT-PCR reads, gives a single entry per CDR3 protein. This sample has about 400,000 distinct CDR3 sequences, with approximately 16% found just once. Sequencing was carried out using blood, either unsorted or a sorted T cell fraction (not recorded which). These receptors originate from a human donor who was either an allogeneic HSCT recipient or a stem cell or donor lymphocyte infusion donor (not recorded which). It is not recorded whose cells these are; they may come from a transplant donor. Both conserved end residues are part of each CDR3. D genes are given only for firm matches. Part of the rows lack a size; the others show once, few, many or a class for expanded clones.

>TRBJ1-1|-|-|TRBV6-2/TRBV6-3
TGTGCCAGCATTTGGGGTACTGAAGCTTTCTTT
CASIWGTEAFF
>TRBJ1-2|-|-|TRBV7-2
TGTGCCAGCAGCCCCATGGTCGGGATCTATGGCTACACCTTC
CASSPMVGIYGYTF
>TRBJ2-7|-|few|TRBV25-1
TGTGCCAGCAGCTTGGAAAAGGGATACGAGCAGTACTTC
CASSLEKGYEQYF
>TRBJ2-1|-|-|TRBV5-1
TGCGCCAGCAGCTCCCCAGACGGAGCTCCCTCCTACAATGAGCAGTTCTTC
CASSSPDGAPSYNEQFF
>TRBJ2-2|-|many|TRBV11-1
TGTGCCAGCAGCAAGGGGCAGAACACCGGGGAGCTGTTTTTT
CASSKGQNTGELFF
>TRBJ2-2|-|few|TRBV12-3/TRBV12-4
TGTGCCAGCAGTTTCCCCCGAGCAGGGTCCCCCGGGGAGCTGTTTTTT
CASSFPRAGSPGELFF
>TRBJ1-6|TRBD1|few|TRBV13
TGTGCCAGCAGCCAGACAGGGGGCAGGGATTCACCCCTCCACTTT
CASSQTGGRDSPLHF
>TRBJ2-7|-|few|TRBV6-5
TGTGCCAGCAGTTACTCCTTCCGCTTCTACGAGCAGTACTTC
CASSYSFRFYEQYF
>TRBJ2-7|-|-|TRBV6-5
TGTGCCAGCAGTTACACTGGGGACCTATCCCTCGAGCAGTACTTC
CASSYTGDLSLEQYF
>TRBJ2-7|-|-|TRBV15
TGTGCCACCAGCAGAGATAAGGGCAGCCTGAGGGGTGAGCAGTACTTC
CATSRDKGSLRGEQYF
>TRBJ2-5|-|many|TRBV12-3/TRBV12-4
TGTGCCAGCAGTTTAGAAGGCAGGGCCCAAGAGACCCAGTACTTC
CASSLEGRAQETQYF
>TRBJ2-1|-|-|TRBV20-1
TGCAGTGTTTTCGGCAGGAGCTCCTACAATGAGCAGTTCTTC
CSVFGRSSYNEQFF
>TRBJ2-7|-|-|TRBV6-2/TRBV6-3
TGTGCCAGCAGTTACCCTACTCCCTACGAGCAGTACTTC
CASSYPTPYEQYF
>TRBJ2-7|-|few|TRBV5-1
TGCGCCAGCAGCTTGGCCAAACAGAGCTACGAGCAGTACTTC
CASSLAKQSYEQYF
>TRBJ2-1|-|-|TRBV6-1
TGTGCCAGCAGCATGGCCACGACCTACAATGAGCAGTTCTTC
CASSMATTYNEQFF
>TRBJ2-5|-|-|TRBV2
TGTGCCAGCCACTCGGACGGCCCGGGGACCCAGTACTTC
CASHSDGPGTQYF
>TRBJ2-1|TRBD1|few|TRBV19
TGTGCCAGTAAGAGGACAGGACGGAATGAGCAGTTCTTC
CASKRTGRNEQFF
>TRBJ1-1|-|few|TRBV2
TGTGCCAGCAGTGACCACTGGAACACTGAAGCTTTCTTT
CASSDHWNTEAFF